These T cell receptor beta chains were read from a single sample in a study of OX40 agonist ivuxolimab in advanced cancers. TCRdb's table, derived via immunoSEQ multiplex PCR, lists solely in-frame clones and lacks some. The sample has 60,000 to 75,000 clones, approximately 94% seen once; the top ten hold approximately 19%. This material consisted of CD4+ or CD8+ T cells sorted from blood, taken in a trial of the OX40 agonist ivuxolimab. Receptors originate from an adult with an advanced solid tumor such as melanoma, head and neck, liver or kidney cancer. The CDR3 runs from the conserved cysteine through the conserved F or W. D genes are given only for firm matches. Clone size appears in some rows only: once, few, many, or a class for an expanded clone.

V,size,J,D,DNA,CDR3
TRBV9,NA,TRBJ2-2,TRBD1,TGTGCCAGCAGCGTAGGGGGACAGGGTCACGGGGAGCTGTTTTTT,CASSVGGQGHGELFF
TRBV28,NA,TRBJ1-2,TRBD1,TGTGCCAGCAGTTTATGGGGACAGGGGTCTGGCTACACCTTC,CASSLWGQGSGYTF
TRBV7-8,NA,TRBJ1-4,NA,TGTGCCAGCAGCTTGGGGTTTTACAAGCCAACTAATGAAAAACTGTTTTTT,CASSLGFYKPTNEKLFF
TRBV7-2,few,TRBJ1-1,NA,TGTGCCAGCAGCTTAGGATCGGTGAACACTGAAGCTTTCTTT,CASSLGSVNTEAFF
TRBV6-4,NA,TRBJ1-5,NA,TGTGCCAGCAGGCGGGACGCATATAGCAATCAGCCCCAGCATTTT,CASRRDAYSNQPQHF
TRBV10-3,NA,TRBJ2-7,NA,TGTGCTGTCACCGGGGGCCTGGCCTACGAGCAGTACTTC,CAVTGGLAYEQYF
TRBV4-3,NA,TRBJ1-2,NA,TGCGCCAGCAGCCAAGACCGGGGGTTCAACTATGGCTACACCTTC,CASSQDRGFNYGYTF
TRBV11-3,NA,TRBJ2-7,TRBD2,TGTGCCAGCAGCCCCTGGTTCGCGGGAGGGCCCAATACCTACGAGCAGTACTTC,CASSPWFAGGPNTYEQYF
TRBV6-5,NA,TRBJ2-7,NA,TGTGCCAGCAGGGGTAGCGAGCAGTACTTC,CASRGSEQYF
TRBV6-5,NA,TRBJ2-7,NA,TGTGCCAGCAGCCCGAGCGGACAGCCAGCGTACTTC,CASSPSGQPAYF
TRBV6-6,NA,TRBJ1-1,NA,TGTGCCAGCACCCCGCCCCATCGGGGAGACACTGAAGCTTTCTTT,CASTPPHRGDTEAFF
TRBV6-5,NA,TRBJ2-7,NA,TGTGCCAGCAGTTATGGACAGACCTACGAGCAGTACTTC,CASSYGQTYEQYF
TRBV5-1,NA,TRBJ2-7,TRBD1,TGCGCCAGCAGCCACCCGCCGCAGGGGGCGTCGTACGAGCAGTACTTC,CASSHPPQGASYEQYF
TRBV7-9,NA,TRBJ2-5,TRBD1,TGTGCCAGCAGACCGACAGGGCTAGCCGAGGAGACCCAGTACTTC,CASRPTGLAEETQYF
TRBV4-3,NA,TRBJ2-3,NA,TGCGCCAGCAGCCAAGATATGTCTCGGGGAGATACGCAGTATTTT,CASSQDMSRGDTQYF
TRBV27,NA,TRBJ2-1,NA,TGTGCCAGCAGTTTGGTAGGGAATGAGCAGTTCTTC,CASSLVGNEQFF
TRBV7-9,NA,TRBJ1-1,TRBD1,TGTGCCAGCAGCCAAGACAGGGGGTACACTGAAGCTTTCTTT,CASSQDRGYTEAFF
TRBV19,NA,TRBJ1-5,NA,TGTGCCAGTAGTACCACGCTACAGGGAGGCAATCAGCCCCAGCATTTT,CASSTTLQGGNQPQHF
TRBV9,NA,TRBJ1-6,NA,TGTGCCAGCAGCACCCCTGACCCTGATTCACCCCTCCACTTT,CASSTPDPDSPLHF
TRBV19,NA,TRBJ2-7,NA,TGTGCCAGTATGGGCAGGGTGGGATACGAGCAGTACTTC,CASMGRVGYEQYF
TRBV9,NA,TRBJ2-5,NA,TGTGCCAGCAGCGTAGGAGGGGCCGGACTAAAGACCCAGTACTTC,CASSVGGAGLKTQYF
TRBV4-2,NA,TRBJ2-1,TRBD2,TGTGCCAGCAGCCAAGAGTCACTAGCGAGCTCCTACAATGAGCAGTTCTTC,CASSQESLASSYNEQFF
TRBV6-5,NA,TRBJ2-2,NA,TGTGCCAGTAACCTCGGCACTAACCCCACCGGGGAGCTGTTTTTT,CASNLGTNPTGELFF
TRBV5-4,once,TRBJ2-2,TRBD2,TGTGCCAGCAGCTTAGGGAGCGCTAGCGGCAACACCGGGGAGCTGTTTTTT,CASSLGSASGNTGELFF
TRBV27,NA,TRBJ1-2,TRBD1,TGTGCCAGCAGCTCGCGACAAGTCTGGACAGGGCCTGACTATGGCTACACCTTC,CASSSRQVWTGPDYGYTF
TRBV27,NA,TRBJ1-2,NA,TGTGCCAGCAGTTTATCGTCTCGCTATGGCTACACCTTC,CASSLSSRYGYTF
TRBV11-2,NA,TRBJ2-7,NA,TGTGCCAGCAGCTCCGCCTACGGGGCAGAATACGAGCAGTACTTC,CASSSAYGAEYEQYF
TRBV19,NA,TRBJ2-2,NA,TGTGCCAGTAGCCTTTACTTTTTCGCCGGGGAGCTGTTTTTT,CASSLYFFAGELFF
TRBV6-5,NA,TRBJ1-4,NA,TGTGCCAGCAGTTACTCGCAGGGGATGGCCGAAAAACTGTTTTTT,CASSYSQGMAEKLFF
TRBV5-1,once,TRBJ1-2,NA,TGCGCCAGCAGCTCGGATAACTATGGCTACACCTTC,CASSSDNYGYTF
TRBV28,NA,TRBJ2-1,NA,TGTGCCAGCAGCCCAGCCCCCCAGGGGTACAATGAGCAGTTCTTC,CASSPAPQGYNEQFF
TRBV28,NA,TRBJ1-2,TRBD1,TGTGCCAGCAGTTTCCGACAGGGGTTTGGCTACACCTTC,CASSFRQGFGYTF
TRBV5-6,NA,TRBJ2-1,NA,TGTGCCAGCATCCTGGGCAGAAGGAGGAATGAGCAGTTCTTC,CASILGRRRNEQFF